This TCR beta chain was identified in a study of blood T cell repertoires in COVID-19. About the research overall: Samples representing acute and convalescent COVID-19 were sourced from the United States, Italy and Spain.

This CDR3 is 16 amino acids long. J gave up 8 bases and V 4 bases, and 9 bases lay outside the gene matches. The germline CDR1 and CDR2 sequences are LGHNA and YSLEER. Clones were sequenced by immunoSEQ multiplex PCR, and TCRdb holds only the in-frame ones, with some missing. Of around 61,000 clones listed, 80% to 90% are singletons. The chain joins TRBV4-3 to TRBJ2-1, with 12 positions matching TRBD2. Sequences were obtained from peripheral blood. This receptor was identified in a man in his fifties or sixties with active COVID-19. DNA of the CDR3: TGCGCCAGCAGCCGCCTGACTAGCGGGAGTTCGGATGAGCAGTTCTTC. This sequence encodes CASSRLTSGSSDEQFF.